This T cell receptor beta chain emerged from a study of T cell responses to AZD1222 COVID-19 vaccine. The table came from immunoSEQ multiplex PCR; TCRdb's copy has only in-frame clones and leaves some out. Of about 180,000 clones in the sample, 90% to 95% were seen once. For this clone: Its cognate antigen is unknown.

Recipients boosted at about 4 weeks or about 12 weeks are pooled. Trimming left V 1 base short and J 5 bases short, with 8 bases between. This CDR3 region has 13 residues. Germline V gene lookup returns CDR1 GTSNPN and CDR2 SVGIG (reference sequence). Notes on the study in general: CD4 TCRs linked to vaccination spanned spike, dominating at 160-218 and 743-854. Only after the peak T cell response were repertoires sampled.

The rearrangement joins TRBV30 to TRBJ1-4; no clear D. The specimen was peripheral blood, collected 28 days after the second AZD1222 dose. This clonotype originated in an adult who received the AZD1222 COVID-19 vaccine. The CDR3 protein is CAWSAELNEKLFF. The CDR3 coding sequence is TGTGCCTGGAGTGCAGAGTTGAATGAAAAACTGTTTTTT.